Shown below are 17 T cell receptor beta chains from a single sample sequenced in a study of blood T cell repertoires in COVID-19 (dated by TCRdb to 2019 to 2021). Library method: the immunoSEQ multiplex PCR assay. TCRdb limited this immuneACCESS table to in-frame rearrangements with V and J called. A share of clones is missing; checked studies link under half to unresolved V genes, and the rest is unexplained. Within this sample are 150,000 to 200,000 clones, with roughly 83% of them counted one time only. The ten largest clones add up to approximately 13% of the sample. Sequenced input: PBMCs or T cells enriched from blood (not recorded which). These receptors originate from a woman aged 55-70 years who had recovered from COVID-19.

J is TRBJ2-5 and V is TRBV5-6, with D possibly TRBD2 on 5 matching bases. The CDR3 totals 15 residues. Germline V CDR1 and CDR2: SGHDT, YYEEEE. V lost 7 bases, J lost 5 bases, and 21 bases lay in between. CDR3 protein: CASSYSSTSGETQYF. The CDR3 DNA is TGTGCCAGCTCCTATTCGTCCACTTCGGGGGAGACCCAGTACTTC.

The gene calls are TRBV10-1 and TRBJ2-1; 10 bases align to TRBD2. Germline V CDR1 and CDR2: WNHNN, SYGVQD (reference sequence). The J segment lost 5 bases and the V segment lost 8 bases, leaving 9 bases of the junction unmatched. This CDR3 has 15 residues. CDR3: CASATGTSADNEQFF. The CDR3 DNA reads TGCGCCAGCGCAACCGGGACTAGCGCGGACAATGAGCAGTTCTTC.

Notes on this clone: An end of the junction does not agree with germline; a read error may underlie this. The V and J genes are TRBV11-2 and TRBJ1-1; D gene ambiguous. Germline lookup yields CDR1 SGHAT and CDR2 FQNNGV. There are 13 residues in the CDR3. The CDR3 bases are TGTGCCAGCAGCTTCTTCGGGAACCCTGAAGCTTTCTTT. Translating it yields CASSFFGNPEAFF.

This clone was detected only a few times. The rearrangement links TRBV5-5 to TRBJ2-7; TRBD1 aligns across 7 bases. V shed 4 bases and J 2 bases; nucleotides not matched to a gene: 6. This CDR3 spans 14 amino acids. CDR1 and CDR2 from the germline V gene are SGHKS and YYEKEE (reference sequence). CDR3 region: CASSPQTGTYEQYF. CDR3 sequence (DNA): TGTGCCAGCAGCCCCCAGACAGGGACCTACGAGCAGTACTTC.

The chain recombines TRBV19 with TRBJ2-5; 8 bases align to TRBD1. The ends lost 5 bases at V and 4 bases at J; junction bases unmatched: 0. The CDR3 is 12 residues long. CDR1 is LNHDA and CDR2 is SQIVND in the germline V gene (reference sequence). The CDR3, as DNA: TGTGCCAGTAGTGGACAGGGAGAGACCCAGTACTTC. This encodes CASSGQGETQYF. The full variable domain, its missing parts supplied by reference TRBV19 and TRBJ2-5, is DGGITQSPKYLFRKEGQNVTLSCEQNLNHDAMYWYRQDPGQGLRLIYYSQIVNDFQKGDIAEGYSVSREKKESFPLTVTSAQKNPTAFYLCASSGQGETQYFGPGTRLLVL.

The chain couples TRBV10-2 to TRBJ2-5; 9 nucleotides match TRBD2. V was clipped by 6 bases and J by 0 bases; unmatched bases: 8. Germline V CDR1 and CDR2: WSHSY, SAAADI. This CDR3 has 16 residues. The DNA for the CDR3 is TGCGCCAGCAGCGTAGACAGCGGGGGGAACCAAGAGACCCAGTACTTC. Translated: CASSVDSGGNQETQYF.

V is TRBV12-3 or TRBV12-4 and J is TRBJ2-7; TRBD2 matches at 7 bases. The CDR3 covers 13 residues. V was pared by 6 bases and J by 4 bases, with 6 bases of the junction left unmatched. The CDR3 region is CASSIGGGYEQYF. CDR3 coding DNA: TGTGCCAGCAGCATTGGGGGGGGTTACGAGCAGTACTTC.

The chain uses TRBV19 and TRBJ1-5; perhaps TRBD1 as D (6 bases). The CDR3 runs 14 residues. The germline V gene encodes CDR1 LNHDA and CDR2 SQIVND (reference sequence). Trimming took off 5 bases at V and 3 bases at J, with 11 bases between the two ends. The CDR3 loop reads CASSVTGYNQPQHF. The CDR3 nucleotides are TGTGCCAGTAGTGTGACAGGTTACAATCAGCCCCAGCATTTT.

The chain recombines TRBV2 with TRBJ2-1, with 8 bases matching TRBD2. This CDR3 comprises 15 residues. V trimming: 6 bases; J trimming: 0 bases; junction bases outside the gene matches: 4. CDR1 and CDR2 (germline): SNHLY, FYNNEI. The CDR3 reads CASSRGGGSYNEQFF. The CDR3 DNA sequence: TGTGCCAGCAGCCGGGGGGGCGGCTCCTACAATGAGCAGTTCTTC.

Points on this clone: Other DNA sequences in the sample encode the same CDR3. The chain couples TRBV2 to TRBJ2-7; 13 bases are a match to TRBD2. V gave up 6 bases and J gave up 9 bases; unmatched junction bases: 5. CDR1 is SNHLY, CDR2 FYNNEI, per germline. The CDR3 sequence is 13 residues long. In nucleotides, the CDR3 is TGTGCCAGCAGAGGACTAGCGGGAGAAGGGCAGTACTTC. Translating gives CASRGLAGEGQYF.

CDR3 protein: CASSLGSFIDTQYF. The DNA of the CDR3 is TGTGCCAGCAGTTTAGGTAGCTTTATCGATACGCAGTATTTT. The chain couples TRBV28 to TRBJ2-3; D unresolved. Germline values: CDR1 MDHEN, CDR2 SYDVKM. The CDR3 loop spans 14 amino acids. Trimming took 2 bases from V and 6 from J, leaving 12 bases between them.

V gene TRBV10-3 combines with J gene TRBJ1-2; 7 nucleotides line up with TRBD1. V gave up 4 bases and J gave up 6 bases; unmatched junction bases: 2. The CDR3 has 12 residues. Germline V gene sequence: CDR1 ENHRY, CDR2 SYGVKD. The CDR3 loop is CAISATGDGYTF. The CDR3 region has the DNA TGTGCCATCAGTGCCACAGGGGATGGCTACACCTTC.

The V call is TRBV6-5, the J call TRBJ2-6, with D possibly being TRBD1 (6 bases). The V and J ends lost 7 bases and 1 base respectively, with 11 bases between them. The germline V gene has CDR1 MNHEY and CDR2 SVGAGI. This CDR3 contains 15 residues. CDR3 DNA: TGTGCCAGCACCCACAGGGTGTCTGGGGCCAACGTCCTGACTTTC. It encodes CASTHRVSGANVLTF.

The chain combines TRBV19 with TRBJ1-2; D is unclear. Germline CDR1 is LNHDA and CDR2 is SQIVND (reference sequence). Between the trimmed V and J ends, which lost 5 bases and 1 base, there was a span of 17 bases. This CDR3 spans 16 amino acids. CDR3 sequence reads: CASSAQEGLFNYGYTF. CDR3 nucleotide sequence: TGTGCCAGTAGTGCCCAGGAGGGCCTTTTTAACTATGGCTACACCTTC. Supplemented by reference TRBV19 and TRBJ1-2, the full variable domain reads DGGITQSPKYLFRKEGQNVTLSCEQNLNHDAMYWYRQDPGQGLRLIYYSQIVNDFQKGDIAEGYSVSREKKESFPLTVTSAQKNPTAFYLCASSAQEGLFNYGYTFGSGTRLTVV.

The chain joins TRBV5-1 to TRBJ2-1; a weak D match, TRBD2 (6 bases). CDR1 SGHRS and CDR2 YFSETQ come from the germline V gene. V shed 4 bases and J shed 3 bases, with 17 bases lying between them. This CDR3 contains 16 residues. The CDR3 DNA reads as TGCGCCAGCAGCAACCAGGTTGGTAGCGGCTACAATGAGCAGTTCTTC. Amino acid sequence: CASSNQVGSGYNEQFF.

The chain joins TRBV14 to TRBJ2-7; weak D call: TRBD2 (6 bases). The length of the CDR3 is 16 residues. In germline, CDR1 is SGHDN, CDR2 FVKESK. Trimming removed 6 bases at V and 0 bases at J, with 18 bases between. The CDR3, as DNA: TGTGCCAGCAGGCAAACCAGGGAGGTAGCCTCCTACGAGCAGTACTTC. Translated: CASRQTREVASYEQYF.

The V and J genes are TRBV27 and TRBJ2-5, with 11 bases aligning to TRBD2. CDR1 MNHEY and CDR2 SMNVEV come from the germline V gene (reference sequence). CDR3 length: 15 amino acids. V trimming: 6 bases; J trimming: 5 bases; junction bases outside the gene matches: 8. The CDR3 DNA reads TGTGCCAGCAGGGAACTAGCGGGGGCGGGGGAGACCCAGTACTTC. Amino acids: CASRELAGAGETQYF.